One TCR beta chain is described in this entry. The sample has other DNA sequences that encode this CDR3 too. Trimming took off 2 bases at V and 5 bases at J, with 12 bases between the two ends. The V gene's germline CDR1 is MNHNS and CDR2 SASEGT. The CDR3 runs 14 residues. Source study methods: Researchers report that nucleated cell counts were estimated from reference gene primer amplification. Here immunoSEQ multiplex PCR was the method, and the copy in TCRdb shows in-frame clones only, minus some. That table gives V, J and clone size, and the DNA gave D and trimming. The table has 290,000 or so clones, more than 85% seen once. This entry comes from a study of blood T cell repertoires in COVID-19. Study as a whole: Specimens from acute and convalescent COVID-19 originated in the United States, Italy and Spain. PBMCs, B-cell-depleted T cells, or T cells provided the cDNA or gDNA that made up the material.

The sequence was obtained from a man aged 65-85 years with acute or convalescent COVID-19. The V gene is TRBV6-1, the J gene TRBJ2-5, with a weak D call TRBD2 (6 bases). Sequenced material: peripheral blood. The CDR3 DNA sequence: TGTGCCAGCAGTGAATCGGGGGTTGGGGAGACCCAGTACTTC. Translating it yields CASSESGVGETQYF.